This T cell receptor beta chain was profiled in a study of blood T cell repertoires in COVID-19. This CDR3 has 15 amino acids. The junction had 7 bases not matched to a gene; V was cut back by 3 bases and J by 6 bases. Germline V gene sequence: CDR1 LGHDT, CDR2 YNNKEL (reference sequence). The assay was immunoSEQ multiplex PCR, and TCRdb's table has in-frame clones only and misses some. The sample has roughly 160,000 clones, around four fifths seen once. The origin of this receptor is a woman aged 55-69 years who had recovered from COVID-19. The chain has TRBV3-1 (or the pseudogene TRBV3-2) and TRBJ2-1; 8 positions agree with TRBD2. Material: PBMCs or T cells enriched from blood (not recorded which). CDR3 bases: TGTGCCAGCAGCCAGTCGGGGGGGGCCATCAATGAGCAGTTCTTC. Its translation is CASSQSGGAINEQFF.